The rows below give T cell receptor beta chains drawn from one sample of a study of blood T cell repertoires in COVID-19. TCRdb keeps only in-frame clones here, not all; method: immunoSEQ multiplex PCR. The data contain about 120,000 clones, 75% to 85% of them singletons. The specimen sequenced was peripheral blood. The receptors come from a woman of 80 years or more with acute or convalescent COVID-19. Each CDR3 is given with its conserved first and last residue.

v_gene,CDR3aa
TRBV7-9,CASSLRDREAQYF
TRBV29-1,CSVVQGSGNTIYF
TRBV15,CATSPRQGIGGYTF
TRBV12-3/TRBV12-4,CATIYQPQHF
TRBV3-1/TRBV3-2,CASSQAGQGNYGYTF
TRBV5-5,CASSPNRQGLNTEAFF
TRBV18,CASSPLALAGGSHEQFF
TRBV6-1,CASSEAGQGTEYF
TRBV7-3,CASSLTRYEQGSEAFF
TRBV7-2,CASSASGGRYTGELFF
TRBV18,CASSPAGQFSNQPQHF
TRBV18,CASSPLGSGDSYGYTF
TRBV7-3,CASSPQGGSYEQYF
TRBV5-4,CASSLPGQWYGYTF
TRBV5-1,CASSLDVVRRNTGELFF
TRBV25-1,CASRGAGLTYEQYF
TRBV7-6,CASSLNRGPFRNTEAFF
TRBV5-1,CASSLSSGGLRYEQYF
TRBV5-1,CASRQSGTGTYTQYF
TRBV5-1,CASSEAGGPDTQYF
TRBV30,CAWSRDSGGYTF
TRBV5-1,CASSLDGRGGEKLFF